This entry lists 30 T cell receptor beta chains sequenced from one sample in a study of early T cells in non-severe SARS-CoV-2 infection. TCRdb called the 5' RACE reads again in MiXCR, with one record for every CDR3 protein. The table includes under 60,000 distinct CDR3 sequences, 9.3% detected once. Specimen: whole blood. These receptors all come from an adult who was a healthcare worker with PCR-confirmed SARS-CoV-2 infection or an uninfected control (not recorded which).

This clonotype was recorded many times. The CDR3 loop is CASSQAKGTLNYGYTF. In DNA, the CDR3 is TGTGCCAGCTCGCAGGCAAAGGGAACCCTTAACTATGGCTACACCTTC. The V call is TRBV18, the J call TRBJ1-2; the D is unclear. This CDR3 has 16 residues. V was shortened by 6 bases and J by 1 base, with 18 bases between the two germline ends. CDR1 is KGHSH, CDR2 LQKENI, per germline.

This clonotype showed up just a few times. V and J are TRBV3-1 and TRBJ1-6, with D maybe TRBD1 (6 bases). V was shortened by 6 bases and J by 15 bases, with 21 bases between the two germline ends. Germline loops: CDR1 LGHDT, CDR2 YNNKEL (reference sequence). This CDR3 region has 14 residues. The CDR3 DNA is TGTGCCAGCAGAGACAGGAGGCTGAGTGGCCTCCTCCACTTT. Amino acid sequence: CASRDRRLSGLLHF.

Many counts were recorded for this clonotype. This chain uses TRBV13 with TRBJ1-4; tentatively, D is TRBD1 (5 bases). Germline V gene data show CDR1 as PRHDT and CDR2 as FYEKMQ (reference sequence). This CDR3 comprises 18 residues. Trimming stripped 5 bases from V and 7 bases from J, with 26 bases between. The CDR3 is CASSQEMSGGGTGEKLFF. The DNA for the CDR3 is TGTGCCAGCAGCCAAGAGATGAGCGGCGGGGGAACGGGTGAAAAACTGTTTTTT.

The J gene is TRBJ2-5, the V gene TRBV5-1; D gene ambiguous. Per germline, CDR1 SGHRS and CDR2 YFSETQ. This CDR3 has 12 residues. Trimming stripped 3 bases from V and 2 bases from J, with 5 bases between. CDR3 coding DNA: TGCGCCAGCAGCTGGGAACAAGAGACCCAGTACTTC. It translates to CASSWEQETQYF.

Concerning this clonotype itself: The junction departs from germline at one end; a sequencing error may be responsible. CDR3 residues: CSVGSGPEIF. CDR3 bases: TGCAGCGTGGGTTCCGGGCCAGAAATCTTC. The chain is built from TRBV29-1 and TRBJ2-7, with D uncertain. This CDR3 is 10 amino acids long. Germline CDR1 SQVTM, CDR2 ANQGSEA.

This clonotype was detected many times. The V and J genes are TRBV5-5 and TRBJ2-2, with D possibly matching TRBD2 (6 bases). CDR3 size: 16 residues. Germline values: CDR1 SGHKS, CDR2 YYEKEE (reference sequence). The germline V and J ends were trimmed by 1 base and 3 bases, with 13 bases remaining between them. The CDR3 region is CASSLLGRWDTGELFF. CDR3 DNA: TGTGCCAGCAGCTTGTTGGGGAGGTGGGACACCGGGGAGCTGTTTTTT.

Ten or more counts support this clonotype. The chain combines TRBV7-9 with TRBJ1-2; D remains ambiguous. Germline V gene data show CDR1 as SEHNR and CDR2 as FQNEAQ (reference sequence). V was trimmed by 1 base and J by 4 bases, leaving 10 bases between them. This CDR3 comprises 14 residues. Written as DNA, the CDR3 is TGTGCCAGCAGCTTAGATCCAGCCGGCTATGGCTACACCTTC. Translating it yields CASSLDPAGYGYTF.

This clonotype showed up many times. The chain employs TRBV25-1 and TRBJ1-4; D is unresolved. Trimming pared 6 bases from V and 4 bases from J, leaving 15 bases between. The length of the CDR3 is 15 residues. The germline V gene has CDR1 MGHDK and CDR2 SYGVNS. The CDR3 reads CASSSPSNYNEKLFF. The CDR3 DNA reads TGTGCCAGCAGCTCCCCGAGCAACTATAATGAAAAACTGTTTTTT. Variable domain in full (rest from reference TRBV25-1 and TRBJ1-4): EADIYQTPRYLVIGTGKKITLECSQTMGHDKMYWYQQDPGMELHLIHYSYGVNSTEKGDLSSESTVSRIRTEHFPLTLESARPSHTSQYLCASSSPSNYNEKLFFGSGTQLSVL.

J is TRBJ2-2 and V is TRBV6-2 or TRBV6-3; D is possibly TRBD2 (6 bases). Trimming removed 6 bases from V and 5 bases from J, with 13 bases in between. CDR3 length equals 14 residues. Germline CDR1 is MNHEY and CDR2 is SVGEGT. The CDR3 region is CASSFRLATGELFF. The CDR3 DNA follows: TGTGCCAGCAGCTTTCGTCTAGCGACCGGGGAGCTGTTTTTT.

This clonotype was seen only once. The chain employs TRBV2 and TRBJ1-4; possibly TRBD1 for D (5 bases). Trimming left V 6 bases short and J 5 bases short, with 13 bases between. The length of the CDR3 is 14 residues. Germline V gene data show CDR1 as SNHLY and CDR2 as FYNNEI. CDR3 amino acids: CASRGGAGNEKLFF. The CDR3 nucleotides are TGTGCCAGCAGGGGGGGAGCTGGAAATGAAAAACTGTTTTTT.

This clonotype was found a few times. This chain joins TRBV6-5 and TRBJ2-2, with TRBD2 identical over 7 bases. Germline CDR1 and CDR2: MNHEY and SVGAGI. V lost 10 bases, J lost 5 bases, and 10 bases stayed unmatched. The CDR3 has 14 amino acids. CDR3 nucleotide sequence: TGTGCCACCAGGAGGGCTAGCGGAACCGGGGAGCTGTTTTTT. As protein: CATRRASGTGELFF.

This clonotype was found many times. This chain links TRBV25-1 with TRBJ2-7; D could derive from TRBD1 or TRBD2 (5 bases each). CDR1 is MGHDK and CDR2 is SYGVNS in the germline V gene. The CDR3 has 11 residues. V was pared by 4 bases and J by 4 bases, with 5 bases between. The CDR3 DNA reads as TGTGCCAGCAGTGGGGGGTACGAGCAGTACTTC. Translated: CASSGGYEQYF.

This chain joins TRBV19 and TRBJ2-7; D not resolved. CDR1 LNHDA and CDR2 SQIVND come from the germline V gene (reference sequence). Trimming left V 5 bases short and J 7 bases short, with 12 bases between. The CDR3 length is 12 residues. Written as DNA, the CDR3 is TGTGCCAGTAGTCCGCCTGTAGGAGAGCAGTACTTC. Translated, it gives CASSPPVGEQYF.

This sequence joins TRBV27 and TRBJ2-5; TRBD1 might be the D (6 bases). The CDR3 extends over 14 amino acids. CDR1 and CDR2 (germline): MNHEY, SMNVEV (reference sequence). V lost 6 bases to trimming and J lost 7 bases, with 18 bases between them. As DNA, the CDR3 is TGTGCCAGCAGCACCCCTGAGACAGGATCGACCCAGTACTTC. It yields the protein CASSTPETGSTQYF.

This clonotype has at least ten counts. This chain joins TRBV4-1 and TRBJ2-2, with D hard to call. V lost 0 bases to trimming and J lost 4 bases, with 6 bases between them. The CDR3 has 14 residues. The V gene's germline CDR1 is MGHRA and CDR2 YSYEKL. The CDR3 sequence is CASSQDRLTGELFF. CDR3 coding DNA: TGCGCCAGCAGCCAAGACAGACTCACCGGGGAGCTGTTTTTT.

This CDR3 reads CASSFSGGDYNEQFF. CDR3 sequence (DNA): TGTGCCAGCAGCTTTAGCGGGGGGGACTACAATGAGCAGTTCTTC. The chain combines TRBV7-2 with TRBJ2-1; TRBD2 agrees at 11 bases. The V gene's germline CDR1 is SGHTA and CDR2 FQGNSA. V lost 3 bases to trimming and J lost 3 bases; unmatched junction nucleotides: 1. This CDR3 contains 15 residues.

The table lists this clonotype with a count of one. The V call is TRBV11-2, the J call TRBJ2-1; 8 bases are a match to TRBD2. From germline, CDR1 is SGHAT and CDR2 FQNNGV. CDR3 length: 15 residues. V lost 5 bases, J lost 0 bases, and 3 bases stayed unmatched. The DNA for the CDR3 is TGTGCCAGCAGCCCAACTAGCGGCTCCTACAATGAGCAGTTCTTC. Residues: CASSPTSGSYNEQFF.

This clonotype showed up just a few times. The J gene is TRBJ1-1, the V gene TRBV2; D gene ambiguous. The CDR3 has 13 residues. Germline V gene sequence: CDR1 SNHLY, CDR2 FYNNEI. V lost 6 bases and J 3 bases, leaving 11 bases between the germline ends. DNA of the CDR3: TGTGCCAGCAGACTCCAGGAACACACTGAAGCTTTCTTT. Translating gives CASRLQEHTEAFF.

V and J are TRBV20-1 and TRBJ2-7; TRBD2 agrees at 8 bases. V lost 6 bases, J lost 5 bases, and 6 bases stayed unmatched. This CDR3 region has 12 residues. CDR1 is DFQATT and CDR2 is SNEGSKA in the germline V gene (reference sequence). The CDR3 here is CSALHGGDEQYF. In nucleotides, the CDR3 is TGCAGTGCGCTTCACGGGGGGGACGAGCAGTACTTC.

This clonotype has more than one count but fewer than ten. The chain links TRBV4-1 to TRBJ2-3, with 8 bases identical to TRBD2. Germline V gene sequence: CDR1 MGHRA, CDR2 YSYEKL. V shed 2 bases, J shed 5 bases, and the junction held 6 bases outside the gene matches. There are 15 residues in the CDR3. The CDR3 loop is CASSQFGGGIDTQYF. Written as DNA, the CDR3 is TGCGCCAGCAGCCAATTCGGCGGGGGGATAGATACGCAGTATTTT.

The sample holds many counts of this clonotype. This chain connects TRBV3-1 to TRBJ1-1; 7 bases align to TRBD1. V was pared by 4 bases and J by 8 bases, with 1 base of the junction left unmatched. In germline, CDR1 is LGHDT, CDR2 YNNKEL (reference sequence). The CDR3 loop spans 11 amino acids. CDR3 in DNA: TGTGCCAGCAGCCTGACAGGGGAAGCTTTCTTT. Encoded protein: CASSLTGEAFF.

The rearrangement uses TRBV13 and TRBJ1-1; D ambiguous. Between the trimmed V and J ends, which lost 5 bases and 4 bases, there was a span of 11 bases. CDR1 is PRHDT and CDR2 is FYEKMQ in the germline V gene (reference sequence). CDR3 length equals 13 residues. The CDR3 sequence is CASSQIPGTEAFF. The DNA of the CDR3 is TGTGCCAGCAGCCAGATCCCCGGCACTGAAGCTTTCTTT.

In this sample, this clonotype turned up many times. This chain joins TRBV7-2 and TRBJ2-5; D remains unclear. V lost 0 bases, J lost 7 bases, and 21 bases lay in between. This CDR3 is built from 17 residues. CDR1 and CDR2 from the germline V gene are SGHTA and FQGNSA. CDR3 in DNA: TGTGCCAGCAGCTTAGCGCCGTGGCGGCCCATACCCAGGACCCAGTACTTC. Translated, it gives CASSLAPWRPIPRTQYF.

This clonotype was seen repeatedly, ten times or more. This rearrangement joins TRBV2 to TRBJ2-7; D not certain. Trimming removed 7 bases from V and 7 bases from J, with 14 bases in between. Germline CDR1 reads SNHLY; CDR2 reads FYNNEI. CDR3 length: 12 residues. CDR3 in amino acids: CASNRRAREQYF. CDR3 bases: TGTGCCAGCAACCGTAGAGCTCGGGAGCAGTACTTC.

Many counts were recorded for this clonotype. This chain links TRBV7-8 with TRBJ2-1; D unresolved. Between the trimmed V and J ends, which lost 3 bases and 0 bases, there was a span of 15 bases. The CDR3 has 17 residues. Per germline, CDR1 SGHVS and CDR2 FQNEAQ. Here the CDR3 reads CASSLGRLRSSYNEQFF. The CDR3 bases are TGTGCCAGCAGCTTGGGTAGATTGCGGAGCTCCTACAATGAGCAGTTCTTC.

This clonotype has more than one count but fewer than ten. The chain uses TRBV4-2 and TRBJ2-1; 9 bases fit TRBD1. V lost 2 bases, J lost 6 bases, and 8 bases stayed unmatched. CDR1 and CDR2 from the germline V gene are LGHNA and YNFKEQ. There are 16 residues in the CDR3. CDR3 loop: CASSQQGQGLTNEQFF. As DNA, the CDR3 is TGTGCCAGCAGCCAACAGGGACAGGGCCTAACCAATGAGCAGTTCTTC.

V gene TRBV6-5 combines with J gene TRBJ2-7; 10 bases align to TRBD1. CDR1 and CDR2 (germline): MNHEY, SVGAGI. Trimming at V came to 4 bases and at J to 4 bases, leaving 7 bases not matched to a gene. The CDR3 extends over 15 amino acids. DNA of the CDR3: TGTGCCAGCAGTTCGCGCCGGGACAGGGGATACGAGCAGTACTTC. Translation: CASSSRRDRGYEQYF.

This clonotype was counted at least ten times. The chain has TRBV14 and TRBJ2-3, with 9 bases matching TRBD2. CDR3 length: 17 residues. Germline CDR1 is SGHDN and CDR2 is FVKESK. The V gene end was trimmed by 1 base and the J gene end by 5 bases; junction bases not matched to a gene: 10. CDR3 coding DNA: TGTGCCAGCAGCCAAGCCATGGGGACTAGCCATAGAGATACGCAGTATTTT. This codes for CASSQAMGTSHRDTQYF.

This clonotype was observed many times. The chain couples TRBV30 to TRBJ1-5, with 7 bases matching TRBD1. J was trimmed by 7 bases and V by 0 bases; bases with no gene match: 3. CDR3 length: 13 amino acids. From germline, CDR1 is GTSNPN and CDR2 SVGIG (reference sequence). DNA for the CDR3: TGTGCCTGGAGTGTACAGGGGAACCAGCCCCAGCATTTT. This encodes CAWSVQGNQPQHF.

This clonotype was seen ten or more times. J is TRBJ2-1 and V is TRBV5-1, with a possible D match to TRBD2 (5 bases). V lost 1 base and J lost 0, with 8 bases in between. The CDR3 has 15 residues. Germline-derived CDR1 and CDR2 are SGHRS and YFSETQ. The CDR3 DNA reads as TGCGCCAGCAGCTTGACGGGGTTCTCCTACAATGAGCAGTTCTTC. It is translated as CASSLTGFSYNEQFF.